This T cell receptor beta chain stems from a study of CD8 T cells in ankylosing spondylitis. In the case of this clonotype: Its antigen remains unidentified.

Study-level points and caveats: Relatively scarce in peripheral blood, disease-linked clones were CD8+. Disease-linked clones reportedly showed significant enrichment in matched ankylosing spondylitis synovial fluid. One TCR beta motif, made up of 7 or 8 highly homologous variants, appeared characteristic of ankylosing spondylitis blood. Some of these motif variants have turned up before, in reports on reactive arthritis synovial fluid and blood.

Deletions cut 3 bases from V and 3 bases from J, with 12 bases between. This CDR3 region has 14 residues. Germline CDR1 is LGHDT and CDR2 is YNNKEL (reference sequence). TCRdb reanalysed the 5' RACE reads using MiXCR and keeps one entry per CDR3 protein. The sample consists of about 160,000 distinct CDR3 sequences, 18% of them appearing once. The source of this sequence is a male donor with ankylosing spondylitis or in good health (not recorded which). The sample taken for sequencing was blood, either unsorted or a sorted T cell fraction (not recorded which). The chain is built from TRBV3-1 and TRBJ2-7, with D unclear. CDR3 amino acids: CASSHEFRNYEQYF. The CDR3 DNA reads as TGTGCCAGCAGCCACGAATTTCGCAACTACGAGCAGTACTTC.